This T cell receptor beta chain was recorded in a study of shared clonotypes between healthy human individuals. The study's findings and limits: Across a handful of donors, naive CD4 shared 4.5% to 6%, naive CD8 around 3.5%, memory CD4 roughly 2.1%, memory CD8 0.35% to 0.5%.

In its sample, this clone was seen once. Its antigen is unknown. Only in-frame clones appear in the TCRdb table, and some are missing; sequencing was by immunoSEQ multiplex PCR. The profile shows 2,500,000 or so clones, around 90% of them singletons. Germline V gives CDR1 SEHNR, CDR2 FQNEAQ (reference sequence). The trim removed 2 bases at V and 3 bases at J, leaving 9 bases unmatched. The CDR3 is made up of 19 amino acids. This TCR was recovered from a man between 18 and 29 years old in good health. Some clones in this sample may be carry-over from other donors' samples. The chain carries TRBV7-9 and TRBJ2-5; 16 bases line up with TRBD2. The sample comprised naive CD4+ T cells from PBMCs. Sample subset: CD45RA+ positively selected. The DNA of the CDR3 is TGTGCCAGCAGCTTATCGGGACTAGCGGGAGGGAGCAGTGAAGAGACCCAGTACTTC. Protein sequence: CASSLSGLAGGSSEETQYF.